This TCR beta chain originates from a study of T cells expressing NK-cell markers (dated by TCRdb to 2019 to 2021). Notes on the research overall: TCR beta-chain repertoires were profiled in sorted CD3+CD56+NKG2C+, CD3+CD56+NKG2C- and CD3+CD56-NKG2C+ T-cell subsets from several donors. Sequencing of the libraries produced 2 x 150 bp reads on Illumina HiSeq 2000/2500, MiSeq or NextSeq. Of the eight sequenced donors, seven were found to be HCMV-seropositive and one was found to be HCMV-seronegative. The eight sequenced donors were randomly selected healthy volunteers, three men and five women. Summary of the overall study and its limitations: In more than five donors, the dominant CD3+CD56+NKG2C+ clonotypes were found to rank among the top 10 CD8+ clonotypes and to make up about 1.0-7.5% of CD8+ T cells. It remained unclear whether the expanded NKG2C-expressing T cell clones were specific for HCMV antigens. Those dominant clonotypes were again the most abundant among CD3+CD56-NKG2C+ cells in a handful of donors, at about 25-65%.

HCMV serostatus was determined by detecting HCMV-specific IgG in serum with a commercial ELISA kit. Peripheral blood mononuclear cells were isolated from blood by Ficoll density gradient centrifugation. As encoded in the germline V gene, CDR1 is SGHTA while CDR2 is FQGNSA. Spanning cysteine to phenylalanine, the CDR3 consists of 14 amino acids. A DNA sequence was not provided. Details on this clonotype: Which antigen it targets is not known.

Instrument used: Illumina HiSeq 2000. TCR beta cDNA libraries were made by 5'RACE template switching that added a universal primer site and unique molecular identifiers. Priming for cDNA synthesis came from the TCR beta constant segment, and two successive PCR amplification steps followed. Turning to the authors' computational methods: MIGEC was used to demultiplex reads and group reads by UMI, and MiTCR was used to assemble and quantify clonotypes. To remove erroneous sequences, TCR cDNA sequences were retained only when supported by two or more reads. Downstream repertoire analysis used the tcR package, and clonotypes were matched across fractions by CDR3 nucleotide sequence plus V segment. VDJmatch was used to annotate antigen specificity against VDJdb, with one amino acid substitution in CDR3 allowed. Each entry corresponds to one CDR3 protein sequence from reads that TCRdb reprocessed, and DNA is not given. These V and J calls derive from TCRdb rather than the authors' analysis. The table for this sample lists 550,000 to 600,000 distinct CDR3 sequences. Under 4.5% of the sample lies in the top ten.

Sequencing input: blood T cells: a sorted CD56 or NKG2C T cell subset, CD4+ or CD8+ T cells, or bulk PBMC T cells (not recorded which). This chain joins TRBV7-2 to TRBJ2-7; there is no DNA to check the TCRdb D call of TRBD1. This receptor was taken from a man aged 18 to 30 in good health. Donor details come from another sample of the same person, matched by shared clones. CDR3 loop: CASSEWDPADEQYF. The full variable domain, completed from the reference TRBV7-2 and TRBJ2-7 proteins outside the CDR3, reads GAGVSQSPSNKVTEKGKDVELRCDPISGHTALYWYRQSLGQGLEFLIYFQGNSAPDKSGLPSDRFSAERTGGSVSTLTIQRTQQEDSAVYLCASSEWDPADEQYFGPGTRLTVT.